This T cell receptor (beta chain) was sequenced during a study of T-cell memory formation after mild COVID-19 (dated by TCRdb to about 2021). In the study overall: Most TCR sequence clusters were specific to one of the two donors. In a couple of donors, T-cell clones that expanded and contracted after mild COVID-19 were followed by sequencing TCRalpha and TCRbeta repertoires longitudinally. Two young, previously healthy adult volunteers made up the cohort, one male and one female. What the authors observed across the whole study: Clones that contracted from day 15 to 85 showed balanced CD4/CD8 phenotypes, whereas a second wave of clones that expanded from day 15 to 37 leaned towards CD4+. Contracting CD4+ clones turned up mainly in the CM and EM memory subsets, whereas EMRA was where CD8+ clones were enriched. Some responding clones were found in pre-infection memory, which suggests that pre-existing cross-reactive memory T cells took part in the SARS-CoV-2 response. SARS-CoV-2 specificity of the second-wave clones peaking on day 37 was not confirmed. Only a couple of mild cases were covered by the study, and larger cohorts that include severe cases with pre-infection samples were considered necessary.

Sequencing relied on an Illumina NovaSeq 6000. cDNA libraries for TCRalpha and TCRbeta were prepared by 5'RACE using constant-segment primers, with sample barcodes and unique molecular identifiers added. Trizol reagent was used to extract RNA from every sample. Amplification of the libraries took two PCR steps, and the second step added a second sample barcode plus Illumina TruSeq adapters. Sequencing of libraries was performed on an Illumina NovaSeq with 2 x 150 bp paired-end reads. From the authors' description of their analysis: Demultiplexing of reads and collapsing into UMI-guided consensus sequences were performed with migec v1.2.7. With mixcr v2.1.11, UMI consensuses were aligned to TRA and TRB V and J templates and assembled into clonotypes. A clonotype was counted as expanded or contracted only if both edgeR and NoisET called the change significant, with noise models trained on biological replicates. For edgeR calls, the cutoffs were a false discovery rate-adjusted p below 0.01 and a log2 fold-change threshold of 1. PCA with hierarchical clustering of max-normalized trajectories of the 1000 most abundant clonotypes was used as exploratory dynamics analysis. Each responding clone was given a CD4 or CD8 phenotype based on the CD4+ and CD8+ repertoires, which had been sequenced separately. TCRdb itself trimmed the public reads at Q25 with fastp, ran MiXCR and retained productive beta chains. For every CDR3 protein sequence, its rows merge into one entry that carries the most common genes and DNA. TCRdb, not the authors, supplied the V and J calls. For this sample the table gives more than 350,000 distinct CDR3 sequences, of which under 25% were detected only once. Under 15% of the sample goes to the ten largest clones.

Remarks on this clonotype: Its cognate antigen has yet to be identified. Base qualities are not provided; no much larger clone lies one nucleotide away.

Ficoll-Paque density gradient centrifugation was used to isolate PBMCs. Per the germline V gene, MNHEY is the CDR1 and SVGAGI is the CDR2. The V end loses 0 bases and the J end loses 3 bases, and a stretch of 5 bases separates them. The CDR3 measures 13 amino acids from cysteine to phenylalanine. Only the CDR3 portion is preserved as DNA: 39 bases, with reading frame beginning at the first base. The clonotype was recovered from an adult woman who had mild COVID-19 (a few samples of this study predate the infection). The sample titles of this study are shuffled in the database, so cell type and time point are left out; the donor was told from shared clones. Sequencing was done on a sample of PBMCs or a T cell subset sorted from them (not recorded which). The chain was built from TRBV6-5 and TRBJ1-1; the D gene is unclear. The DNA is TGTGCCAGCAGTTACTCGAAGGACACTGAAGCTTTCTTT. It encodes CASSYSKDTEAFF.